This T cell receptor beta chain came from a study of glioma-infiltrating T cells. Overall study results and limits: Gliomas, especially low-grade, showed above-expected tissue-blood divergence; non-neoplastic patients showed below.

Germline CDR1 and CDR2: KGHSH and LQKENI. This CDR3 is 14 amino acids long. With 2 bases removed from V and 2 bases from J, the gap between germline ends came to 8 bases. The count of this clonotype is one. Its antigen is not known. Amplification of TCR alpha and beta CDR3 regions from RNA used iRepertoire nested multiplex PCR. Via MiXCR, TCRdb re-called the multiplex PCR reads, giving one row per CDR3 protein. Here the sample spans about 20,000 distinct CDR3 sequences, roughly 25% being singletons. This TCR derives from a human donor with low-grade glioma or glioblastoma, undergoing nonglioma brain surgery, or in good health (not recorded which). Material for sequencing was glioma tissue, nonneoplastic brain tissue, or PBMCs (not recorded which). This chain joins TRBV18 and TRBJ2-3; D uncertain. The CDR3 nucleotides are TGTGCCAGCTCACCAGGCAGGATCACAGATACGCAGTATTTT. Amino acids: CASSPGRITDTQYF.